What follows are 26 T cell receptor beta chains derived from one specimen sequenced in a study of Graves' ophthalmopathy and Graves' hyperthyroidism. RNA served as the template for amplifying TCR beta CDR3 regions. A first-round RT-PCR used HTBI primers, followed by a second-round multiplex PCR. TCRdb processed the multiplex PCR reads anew with MiXCR; each CDR3 protein has one entry. This sample yields 450,000 to 600,000 distinct CDR3 sequences, of which roughly 40% are seen a single time; 4% to 5% belongs to the top ten. The source material was peripheral blood or thyroid tissue (not recorded which). These receptors all come from an adult man with Graves' hyperthyroidism.

The V call is TRBV10-3, the J call TRBJ2-7; 9 bases agree with TRBD1. Germline CDR1 and CDR2: ENHRY and SYGVKD. After removal of 0 bases from V and 7 bases from J, the junction contained 7 bases not matched to a gene. This CDR3 comprises 15 residues. The CDR3 loop reads CAISESGQGTGEQYF. CDR3 DNA: TGTGCCATCAGTGAGTCGGGCCAAGGGACAGGGGAGCAGTACTTC.

This clonotype showed up many times. The V and J genes are TRBV29-1 and TRBJ1-5; 10 positions agree with TRBD1. The CDR3 is made up of 15 amino acids. Germline V gives CDR1 SQVTM, CDR2 ANQGSEA. V dropped 4 bases and J dropped 5; count of bases not matched to a gene: 8. CDR3 bases: TGCAGCGTTGGAATGGATGGGACAGGGGATCAGCCCCAGCATTTT. Translated, it gives CSVGMDGTGDQPQHF.

Regarding this clonotype: A read error is possible here, since a much larger clone lies one base away. This chain connects TRBV6-5 to TRBJ1-6, with 11 bases matching TRBD1. Germline lookup yields CDR1 MNHEY and CDR2 SVGAGI. V lost 2 bases, J lost 7 bases, and 1 base stayed unmatched. This CDR3 is built from 15 residues. The CDR3, as DNA: TGTGCCAGCAGTTACGGGACAGGGGGGAATTCACCCCTCCACTTT. Translation gives CASSYGTGGNSPLHF.

This clonotype was observed at least ten times. The chain carries TRBV20-1 and TRBJ1-1; tentatively, D is TRBD1 (6 bases). The CDR3 extends over 14 amino acids. Germline-derived CDR1 and CDR2 are DFQATT and SNEGSKA (reference sequence). V was cut by 4 bases and J by 0 bases, with 12 bases left in between. CDR3 in DNA: TGCAGTGCTAACCGGGGGCGGCTGAACACTGAAGCTTTCTTT. It is translated as CSANRGRLNTEAFF.

On this clonotype: Given a much more abundant clone one base away, this may be a read error. V gene TRBV7-9 combines with J gene TRBJ2-7, with D possibly matching TRBD2 (6 bases). CDR1 is SEHNR, CDR2 FQNEAQ, per germline (reference sequence). This CDR3 contains 15 residues. With 1 base removed from V and 9 bases from J, the gap between germline ends came to 19 bases. DNA for the CDR3: TGTGCCAGCAGCTTAGGGGGTTTAGCGGCACCCGCGCAGTACTTC. Translation: CASSLGGLAAPAQYF. The full variable domain, in which reference TRBV7-9 and TRBJ2-7 provide the parts outside the CDR3, is DTGVSQNPRHKITKRGQNVTFRCDPISEHNRLYWYRQTLGQGPEFLTYFQNEAQLEKSRLLSDRFSAERPKGSFSTLEIQRTEQGDSAMYLCASSLGGLAAPAQYFGPGTRLTVT.

This clonotype was seen a single time. V usage is TRBV20-1 and J usage is TRBJ2-7, with D maybe TRBD2 (5 bases). The CDR3 runs 13 residues. The germline V and J ends were trimmed by 4 bases and 4 bases, with 14 bases remaining between them. Germline lookup yields CDR1 DFQATT and CDR2 SNEGSKA (reference sequence). CDR3 loop: CSAIASGPYEQYF. The CDR3 DNA follows: TGCAGTGCTATAGCGTCGGGTCCTTACGAGCAGTACTTC.

This clonotype was seen ten or more times. V is TRBV19 and J is TRBJ1-6, with TRBD1 matching over 7 bases. The CDR3 length is 15 residues. The J segment lost 0 bases and the V segment lost 10 bases, leaving 6 bases of the junction unmatched. The germline V gene encodes CDR1 LNHDA and CDR2 SQIVND (reference sequence). The CDR3: CATRQGSSYNSPLHF. The CDR3 nucleotides read TGTGCCACCCGACAGGGAAGCTCCTATAATTCACCCCTCCACTTT.

This clonotype has ten or more counts. The V and J genes are TRBV7-2 and TRBJ2-5; TRBD1 or TRBD2 may be the D gene (5 bases each). The CDR3 totals 16 residues. V lost 1 base and J 2 bases, leaving 14 bases between the germline ends. Looked up from germline, CDR1 is SGHTA and CDR2 is FQGNSA. CDR3 DNA: TGTGCCAGCAGCTTAGTGCTGGGACCGCTACAAGAGACCCAGTACTTC. Translating gives CASSLVLGPLQETQYF.

The gene calls are TRBV29-1 and TRBJ1-1; D call uncertain. V lost 8 bases and J 7 bases, leaving 17 bases between the germline ends. The CDR3 contains 12 residues. Germline CDR1 SQVTM, CDR2 ANQGSEA. In nucleotides, the CDR3 is TGCAGCAGTAACCGGGCAAGTAGTGAAGCTTTCTTT. This sequence encodes CSSNRASSEAFF.

Only a few counts were recorded for this clonotype. The chain carries TRBV28 and TRBJ1-5, with D unclear. The V end lost 4 bases, the J end lost 12 bases, and 10 bases lay between the germline ends. CDR1 and CDR2 from the germline V gene are MDHEN and SYDVKM. The CDR3 loop spans 11 amino acids. CDR3 sequence: CASSSLALQHF. CDR3 nucleotides: TGTGCCAGCAGTTCCCTAGCCCTCCAGCATTTT.

This clonotype was counted at least ten times. The chain recombines TRBV3-1 with TRBJ2-7; 7 positions match TRBD2. The V gene's germline CDR1 is LGHDT and CDR2 YNNKEL (reference sequence). The length of the CDR3 is 18 residues. With V trimmed by 0 bases and J by 5 bases, 16 bases remained unmatched. The CDR3 coding sequence is TGTGCCAGCAGCCAAGAGTCCGTGTTGGCGGGAGTTCCCCACGAGCAGTACTTC. Its protein is CASSQESVLAGVPHEQYF.

With regard to this clonotype: A read error is possible here, since a much larger clone lies one base away. The V call is TRBV11-2, the J call TRBJ1-1; a possible D gene is TRBD1 (5 bases). Germline V gene sequence: CDR1 SGHAT, CDR2 FQNNGV. With 5 bases removed from V and 1 base from J, the gap between germline ends came to 17 bases. The CDR3 extends over 16 amino acids. CDR3 DNA: TGTGCCAGCAGCCCCCTAGTCTACGGGGGGAACACTGAAGCTTTCTTT. Translated, it gives CASSPLVYGGNTEAFF. Together with reference TRBV11-2 and TRBJ1-1, the CDR3 gives the full variable domain: EAGVAQSPRYKIIEKRQSVAFWCNPISGHATLYWYQQILGQGPKLLIQFQNNGVVDDSQLPKDRFSAERLKGVDSTLKIQPAKLEDSAVYLCASSPLVYGGNTEAFFGQGTRLTVV.

This clonotype appeared a single time. The chain uses TRBV19 and TRBJ2-1; 8 bases line up with TRBD2. The germline V gene has CDR1 LNHDA and CDR2 SQIVND (reference sequence). This CDR3 is 14 amino acids long. V lost 10 bases and J lost 4; bases outside the gene matches: 9. The CDR3 sequence is CATPRGEPYNEQFF. Here the CDR3 DNA reads TGTGCCACCCCGCGGGGGGAGCCTTACAATGAGCAGTTCTTC.

At least ten counts were recorded for this clonotype. The rearrangement joins TRBV2 to TRBJ1-2; perhaps TRBD1 as D (5 bases). Trimming left V 3 bases short and J 4 bases short, with 12 bases between. This CDR3 is 14 amino acids long. Germline CDR1 and CDR2: SNHLY and FYNNEI. The CDR3, as DNA: TGTGCCAGCAGTGACAGGGTTCTTAGCTATGGCTACACCTTC. Its translation is CASSDRVLSYGYTF.

The chain joins TRBV24-1 to TRBJ1-5; TRBD1 agrees at 8 bases. Germline V lookup: CDR1 KGHDR, CDR2 SFDVKD. V trimming: 9 bases; J trimming: 7 bases; junction bases outside the gene matches: 10. This CDR3 is built from 14 residues. CDR3 residues: CATQPGQEGQPQHF. DNA of the CDR3: TGTGCCACCCAACCGGGACAGGAGGGACAGCCCCAGCATTTT.

This clonotype was seen ten or more times. The rearrangement uses TRBV7-9 and TRBJ1-1; the D gene is possibly TRBD1 (5 bases). The V end lost 6 bases, the J end lost 3 bases, and 17 bases lay between the germline ends. This CDR3 is built from 15 residues. CDR1 is SEHNR, CDR2 FQNEAQ, per germline (reference sequence). Here the CDR3 reads CASSSSDSVHTEAFF. CDR3 sequence (DNA): TGTGCCAGCAGTTCCTCCGACAGCGTCCACACTGAAGCTTTCTTT.

In its sample, this clonotype was seen many times. The genes are TRBV20-1 and TRBJ1-2, with D unresolved. Per the germline V gene, CDR1 is DFQATT and CDR2 is SNEGSKA (reference sequence). V shed 5 bases and J shed 3 bases, with 16 bases lying between them. The CDR3 extends over 14 amino acids. The CDR3 loop reads CSAAHSERDYGYTF. The CDR3 DNA reads as TGCAGTGCTGCCCACTCGGAGAGGGACTATGGCTACACCTTC.

About this clonotype: No conserved phenylalanine or tryptophan ends this CDR3, so it is likely a read error. It is unclear where the CDR3 begins or ends on the DNA, so no DNA is shown, and the CDR3 is as TCRdb lists it. The rearrangement uses TRBV10-3 and TRBJ1-4; TRBD1, the D gene given by the table, was not confirmed from the DNA. CDR1 is ENHRY, CDR2 SYGVKD, per germline. The CDR3 length is 9 residues, termini included. CDR3 region: CAISQGGWV.

There are many counts of this clonotype. The CDR3 reads CSVEGWNKEGQYF. In nucleotides, the CDR3 is TGCAGCGTTGAAGGGTGGAACAAGGAGGGCCAGTACTTC. V usage is TRBV29-1 and J usage is TRBJ2-5; D may be TRBD2 (6 bases). This CDR3 is built from 13 residues. V was clipped by 1 base and J by 10 bases, with 16 bases between them. Germline CDR1 SQVTM, CDR2 ANQGSEA.

Only a few counts were recorded for this clonotype. This rearrangement joins TRBV7-2 to TRBJ1-5; D is possibly TRBD1 (6 bases). Germline lookup yields CDR1 SGHTA and CDR2 FQGNSA. This CDR3 region has 14 residues. Trimming took off 4 bases at V and 6 bases at J, with 13 bases between the two ends. The CDR3 sequence: CASSSYREGQPQHF. The CDR3 region has the DNA TGTGCCAGCAGCTCCTACAGGGAAGGTCAGCCCCAGCATTTT.

Regarding this clonotype: A much bigger clone sits one base away, suggesting this may be a read error. V is TRBV10-3 and J is TRBJ2-7; 12 bases align to TRBD2. Germline V gene lookup returns CDR1 ENHRY and CDR2 SYGVKD. The CDR3 has 16 residues. V was pared by 11 bases and J by 3 bases, with 14 bases of the junction left unmatched. CDR3 coding DNA: TGTGCCGGCAGTCCACCTCGGACTAGCGGGATCTACGAGCAGTACTTC. Amino acid sequence: CAGSPPRTSGIYEQYF.

J is TRBJ2-3 and V is TRBV24-1, with a weak D call TRBD1 (6 bases). This CDR3 contains 17 residues. CDR1 is KGHDR and CDR2 is SFDVKD in the germline V gene. Trimming removed 1 base at V and 0 bases at J, with 13 bases between. CDR3 region: CATSDFPGQSSTDTQYF. Written as DNA, the CDR3 is TGTGCCACCAGTGATTTCCCCGGACAGTCTAGCACAGATACGCAGTATTTT.

The chain uses TRBV20-1 and TRBJ2-7; possible D gene TRBD1, 7 bases. The CDR3 has 18 amino acids. Trimming took 1 base from V and 0 from J, leaving 22 bases between them. The germline V gene encodes CDR1 DFQATT and CDR2 SNEGSKA (reference sequence). The CDR3 DNA is TGCAGTGCTAGAGGAGGGGGCGGGGAAGTAGCCCTCTCCTACGAGCAGTACTTC. Its protein product is CSARGGGGEVALSYEQYF.

Details on this clonotype: A read error may account for a junction end that differs from germline. V and J are TRBV7-4 and TRBJ2-2; 7 positions agree with TRBD2. In germline, CDR1 is SGHVT, CDR2 SQSDAQ. This CDR3 is 10 amino acids long. The CDR3 protein is CASSFEGGDF. The CDR3 nucleotides read TGTGCCAGCAGCTTTGAGGGAGGGGATTTT.

This chain links TRBV29-1 with TRBJ1-6; possible D gene TRBD1, 6 bases. The CDR3 spans 12 residues. Germline assignment: CDR1 SQVTM and CDR2 ANQGSEA. DNA of the CDR3: TGCAGTGCAACAGGGAGGAATTCACCCCTCCACTTT. As protein: CSATGRNSPLHF.

This clonotype was counted ten times or more. The chain carries TRBV20-1 and TRBJ1-5; tentatively, D is TRBD1 (5 bases). Trimming stripped 0 bases from V and 0 bases from J, with 12 bases between. CDR1 DFQATT and CDR2 SNEGSKA come from the germline V gene (reference sequence). The CDR3 is made up of 16 amino acids. For the CDR3, the DNA is TGCAGTGCTAGAGATGCGGGGGGACTTAGCAATCAGCCCCAGCATTTT. This encodes CSARDAGGLSNQPQHF.